These 12 T cell receptor beta chains were all obtained from the same sample, sequenced in a study of identical twins. TCRdb fed the 5' RACE reads into MiXCR, producing one record per CDR3 protein. The sample yields approximately 1.8 million distinct CDR3 sequences, 32% seen once. Sequenced input: cord blood. These receptors were collected from a newborn girl in good health.

The V call is TRBV6-5, the J call TRBJ2-1, with unresolved D. The CDR3 consists of 14 residues. The germline V and J ends were trimmed by 5 bases and 7 bases, with 15 bases remaining between them. Germline assignment: CDR1 MNHEY and CDR2 SVGAGI. The CDR3 DNA follows: TGTGCCAGCAGTGAATTAAACTCGGGTAATGAGCAGTTCTTC. This gives the protein CASSELNSGNEQFF.

This clonotype has only a few counts. This chain uses TRBV29-1 with TRBJ1-1; maybe TRBD1 (5 bases). This CDR3 spans 13 amino acids. Trimming took off 5 bases at V and 2 bases at J, with 12 bases between the two ends. CDR1 is SQVTM and CDR2 is ANQGSEA in the germline V gene. DNA for the CDR3: TGCAGCGTTCCCCAGACAGATAACACTGAAGCTTTCTTT. Protein sequence: CSVPQTDNTEAFF.

The V and J genes are TRBV29-1 and TRBJ1-6; 9 nucleotides match TRBD1. Germline CDR1 reads SQVTM; CDR2 reads ANQGSEA. The CDR3 has 14 amino acids. Unmatched junction bases numbered 4, after V lost 5 bases and J lost 5 bases. Here the CDR3 DNA reads TGCAGCGTTTCACAGGGGGCCGATAATTCACCCCTCCACTTT. Its translation: CSVSQGADNSPLHF.

This clonotype was counted only a few times. This chain joins TRBV10-3 and TRBJ2-1, with 10 bases identical to TRBD2. Germline values: CDR1 ENHRY, CDR2 SYGVKD. V lost 4 bases, J lost 13 bases, and 16 bases stayed unmatched. CDR3 length: 16 amino acids. The CDR3 DNA is TGTGCCATCAGTGGATATGGACTAGCGGCCCAAGAGACCCAGTTCTTC. Protein sequence: CAISGYGLAAQETQFF.

The sample holds a few counts of this clonotype. The chain has TRBV6-6 and TRBJ1-4; D gene unclear. CDR1 MNHNY and CDR2 SVGAGI come from the germline V gene (reference sequence). This CDR3 is built from 13 residues. Trimming took off 5 bases at V and 4 bases at J, with 8 bases between the two ends. CDR3 sequence reads: CASSDGYNEKLFF. CDR3 DNA: TGTGCCAGCAGTGACGGATATAATGAAAAACTGTTTTTT.

There are a few counts of this clonotype. V gene TRBV20-1 combines with J gene TRBJ2-3; TRBD2 is a possible D gene (6 bases). The germline CDR1 and CDR2 sequences are DFQATT and SNEGSKA (reference sequence). CDR3 length equals 20 residues. Trimming left V 1 base short and J 2 bases short, with 28 bases between. CDR3 nucleotides: TGCAGTGCTAGAGGGTCGGGGACTGCCGGAAGTCGTACTATCACAGATACGCAGTATTTT. This gives the protein CSARGSGTAGSRTITDTQYF.

The chain links TRBV11-2 to TRBJ2-1; D call uncertain. Trimming left V 0 bases short and J 9 bases short, with 6 bases between. Germline V gene sequence: CDR1 SGHAT, CDR2 FQNNGV. This CDR3 has 12 amino acids. This CDR3 is CASSLERTEQFF. The DNA for the CDR3 is TGTGCCAGCAGCTTAGAGCGTACTGAGCAGTTCTTC.

This chain uses TRBV20-1 with TRBJ2-7, with 8 bases lining up with TRBD2. CDR1 and CDR2 (germline): DFQATT, SNEGSKA (reference sequence). V shed 4 bases, J shed 7 bases, and the junction held 9 bases outside the gene matches. This CDR3 is built from 13 residues. CDR3: CSATSGSKGEQYF. In DNA, the CDR3 is TGCAGTGCTACAAGCGGGAGTAAGGGGGAGCAGTACTTC.

This clonotype has a count of ten or more. The genes are TRBV29-1 and TRBJ2-5, with unresolved D. The CDR3 contains 14 residues. Trimming left V 6 bases short and J 5 bases short, with 19 bases between. The germline CDR1 and CDR2 sequences are SQVTM and ANQGSEA. The CDR3 here is CSVTLWGMTETQYF. The CDR3 DNA reads as TGCAGCGTAACACTCTGGGGAATGACGGAGACCCAGTACTTC.

This clonotype was observed at least ten times. The V and J genes are TRBV10-3 and TRBJ2-1; weak D call: TRBD2 (6 bases). There are 16 residues in the CDR3. Germline CDR1 is ENHRY and CDR2 is SYGVKD. V was pared by 6 bases and J by 2 bases, with 17 bases between. CDR3 amino acids: CAIRGYHSGAYNEQFF. CDR3 in DNA: TGTGCCATCAGAGGTTATCACTCGGGGGCCTACAATGAGCAGTTCTTC.

This clonotype was picked up a small number of times. At one end the junction does not follow the germline gene, possibly because of a read error. This chain links TRBV15 with TRBJ1-5, with TRBD1 identical over 9 bases. Germline CDR1 LNHNV, CDR2 YYDKDF (reference sequence). The CDR3 loop spans 13 amino acids. The CDR3 is CATSWGQGQLQHF. The CDR3 nucleotides are TGTGCCACCAGCTGGGGACAGGGACAGCTCCAGCATTTT.

Only a few counts were recorded for this clonotype. The rearrangement joins TRBV7-9 to TRBJ1-5, with D unclear. The CDR3 consists of 12 residues. The V end was cut by 4 bases, the J end by 13 bases, with 14 bases between. The germline CDR1 and CDR2 sequences are SEHNR and FQNEAQ (reference sequence). CDR3 nucleotides: TGTGCCAGCAGCTCGCAGGCCTCTGATCAGCATTTT. It is translated as CASSSQASDQHF.